This TCR beta chain appears in the sequencing data of a study of PD-1 blockade in classical Hodgkin lymphoma. Overall study results and limits: Relapsed/refractory patients reportedly had lower baseline diversity than newly diagnosed patients.

The data were produced by immunoSEQ multiplex PCR, yet TCRdb's version contains in-frame clones alone and is incomplete. The data show about 93,000 clones, about four fifths seen once. Every patient experienced relapse after autologous stem cell transplantation, and brentuximab vedotin exposure varied. Worth noting for this clone: Its antigen is unknown.

Sequenced material: peripheral blood mononuclear cells (PBMCs), taken before the second cycle of nivolumab. This TCR derives from a human donor with classical Hodgkin lymphoma.

The CDR3 region is CASSPGSATNEKLFF. The DNA of the CDR3 is TGCGCCAGCAGCCCAGGGTCGGCAACTAATGAAAAACTGTTTTTT. The V gene is TRBV5-1, the J gene TRBJ1-4; D is perhaps TRBD1 (5 bases). CDR1 and CDR2 (germline): SGHRS, YFSETQ. This CDR3 is 15 amino acids long. V was shortened by 4 bases and J by 0 bases, with 10 bases between the two germline ends.